Listed below are T cell receptor beta chains from one sample, sequenced in a study of OX40 agonist ivuxolimab in advanced cancers. The data were produced by immunoSEQ multiplex PCR, yet TCRdb's version contains in-frame clones alone and is incomplete. Here the sample spans about 90,000 clones, 91% being singletons. The sequences come from CD4+ or CD8+ T cells sorted from blood, collected in a trial of the OX40 agonist ivuxolimab. The receptors were sampled from an adult with an advanced solid tumor such as melanoma, head and neck, liver or kidney cancer. Each CDR3 is given with its conserved first and last residue. D genes are given only for firm matches. Rows give clone size only sometimes, using once, few, many, or a class for an expanded clone.

.	TRBV27	TRBJ2-1	.	CASSRREINEQFF	TGTGCCAGCAGTCGTCGAGAGATCAATGAGCAGTTCTTC
TRBD2	TRBV5-4	TRBJ2-2	.	CASSPGLAGGTGELFF	TGTGCCAGCAGCCCCGGACTAGCGGGAGGCACCGGGGAGCTGTTTTTT
.	TRBV6-1	TRBJ2-7	.	CASSSLEPYEQYF	TGTGCCAGCAGTTCCCTGGAGCCCTACGAGCAGTACTTC
.	TRBV29-1	TRBJ2-1	.	CSVEYPSRSYNEQFF	TGCAGCGTTGAATACCCAAGTAGGTCCTACAATGAGCAGTTCTTC
TRBD2	TRBV12-5	TRBJ2-1	.	CASGLGPLAGVSSYNEQFF	TGTGCTAGTGGTTTGGGGCCACTAGCGGGAGTAAGTTCCTACAATGAGCAGTTCTTC
.	TRBV6-1	TRBJ1-2	.	CASGRDRQNYGYTF	TGTGCCAGCGGCCGGGACCGACAAAACTATGGCTACACCTTC
.	TRBV21-1	TRBJ2-3	.	CASSKGPRARLAGADTQYF	TGTGCCAGCAGCAAAGGTCCCAGGGCCAGACTAGCGGGAGCAGATACGCAGTATTTT
.	TRBV6-5	TRBJ2-1	.	CASSLVPRNEQFF	TGTGCCAGCAGTCTAGTCCCTAGGAATGAGCAGTTCTTC
.	TRBV12-5	TRBJ2-7	once	CASGLRTGTPTYEQYF	TGTGCTAGTGGTTTACGGACCGGGACGCCGACCTACGAGCAGTACTTC
TRBD2	TRBV7-2	TRBJ2-7	.	CASTWTSGAYEQYF	TGTGCCAGCACCTGGACTAGCGGAGCTTACGAGCAGTACTTC
TRBD1	TRBV7-2	TRBJ1-1	.	CASSPRQGARSTEAFF	TGTGCCAGCAGCCCTCGACAGGGGGCGCGGAGCACTGAAGCTTTCTTT
.	TRBV11-3	TRBJ1-2	.	CASSLVRVDSWDHGYTF	TGTGCCAGCAGCTTAGTCCGGGTGGACAGTTGGGACCATGGCTACACCTTC
.	TRBV19	TRBJ1-4	.	CASKRQGSSEKLFF	TGTGCCAGTAAGCGTCAGGGGTCGTCTGAAAAACTGTTTTTT
.	TRBV2	TRBJ2-3	.	CASSNRPPPDTQYF	TGTGCCAGCAGTAACCGACCCCCCCCAGATACGCAGTATTTT
.	TRBV11-2	TRBJ1-4	.	CASSLDVASWNEKLFF	TGTGCCAGCAGCTTAGATGTTGCCAGCTGGAATGAAAAACTGTTTTTT
.	TRBV27	TRBJ2-2	.	CASSFKGLPGAGNTGELFF	TGTGCCAGCAGCTTCAAGGGCCTCCCTGGCGCGGGAAACACCGGGGAGCTGTTTTTT
.	TRBV6-6	TRBJ1-5	.	CASSYSDRAQHF	TGTGCCAGCAGTTACTCGGACAGAGCCCAGCATTTT
.	TRBV19	TRBJ2-1	.	CASSSRTDNEQFF	TGTGCCAGTAGTAGCAGGACAGACAATGAGCAGTTCTTC
.	TRBV7-9	TRBJ1-4	.	CASSLALGRGEKLFF	TGTGCCAGCAGCTTAGCTCTAGGCAGGGGAGAAAAACTGTTTTTT
.	TRBV7-7	TRBJ2-3	.	CASSPTGESTDTQYF	TGTGCTAGCAGCCCTACGGGGGAGAGCACAGATACGCAGTATTTT